This TCR beta chain comes out of a study of blood T cell repertoires in COVID-19. Background on the study: Donors in the United States, Italy and Spain gave samples during acute or convalescent COVID-19. Sources were T cells, B-cell-depleted T cells, or PBMCs; the material itself was cDNA or gDNA.

Authors' methods: The assay estimated nucleated cells by amplifying reference gene primers. TCRdb keeps only in-frame clones here, not all; method: immunoSEQ multiplex PCR. V and J calls and clone size are given by that table; D and trimming were obtained from the DNA. The sample lists about 36,000 clones, around four fifths occurring once. The CDR3 has 15 residues. V was shortened by 4 bases and J by 6 bases, with 18 bases between the two germline ends. Germline V lookup: CDR1 SGHRS, CDR2 YFSETQ. Specimen: peripheral blood. The sequence was collected from a human donor in a cohort sampled during active COVID-19. The chain has TRBV5-1 and TRBJ2-3; D is perhaps TRBD2 (5 bases). This CDR3 reads CASSPQSGSDDTQYF. CDR3 nucleotides: TGCGCCAGCAGCCCCCAGAGCGGTAGCGATGATACGCAGTATTTT.